The clone carrying this T cell receptor (beta chain) was detected a few times. Its antigen is not known. This sample was included in a study of CD8 T cells in Susac syndrome. Sequencing of TCR beta, carried out with a high-throughput approach, was applied to CD8+ and CD4+ T cells from the blood. The CD8+ and CD4+ T cells were negatively isolated, with the TEMRA cells enriched by FACS. Random hexamers were used to reverse transcribe the RNA input (about 0.45 to 1 ug). A multiplex approach, immunoSEQ multiplex PCR, amplified TCR beta CDR3 across 54 Vbeta and 13 Jbeta. TCRdb redid the calling of the immunoSEQ multiplex PCR reads with MiXCR, one entry per CDR3 protein. The profile shows approximately 100,000 distinct CDR3 sequences, over 90% of them singletons. Germline V lookup: CDR1 MNHEY, CDR2 SVGEGT. The CDR3 has 18 residues. Germline trimming cut 8 bases from V and 4 bases from J; bases unmatched to any gene: 22.

General study findings and limits: That the number of individuals in its TCR sequencing and HLA analysis was relatively small was acknowledged by the study.

Material: CD4+ T cells from PBMCs. This sequence originates from a human donor in good health. The chain carries TRBV6-2 or TRBV6-3 and TRBJ2-5; 7 bases map to TRBD1. In DNA form, the CDR3 reads TGTGCCAGCTGGGGCCGGAAATCCGACAGGGCAGCTCCAGAGACCCAGTACTTC. It specifies CASWGRKSDRAAPETQYF.